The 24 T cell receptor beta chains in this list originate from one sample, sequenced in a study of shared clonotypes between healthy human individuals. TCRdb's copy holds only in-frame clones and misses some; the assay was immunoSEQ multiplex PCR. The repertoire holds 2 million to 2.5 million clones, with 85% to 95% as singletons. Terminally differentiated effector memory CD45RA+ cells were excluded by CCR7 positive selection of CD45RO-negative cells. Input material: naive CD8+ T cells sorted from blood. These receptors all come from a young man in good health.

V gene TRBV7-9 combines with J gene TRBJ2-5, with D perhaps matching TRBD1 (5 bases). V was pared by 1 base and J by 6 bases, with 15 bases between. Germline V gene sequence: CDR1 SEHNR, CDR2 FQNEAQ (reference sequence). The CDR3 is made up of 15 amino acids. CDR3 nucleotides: TGTGCCAGCAGCTTAGGGCAGGGAAGGATACAGACCCAGTACTTC. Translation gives CASSLGQGRIQTQYF.

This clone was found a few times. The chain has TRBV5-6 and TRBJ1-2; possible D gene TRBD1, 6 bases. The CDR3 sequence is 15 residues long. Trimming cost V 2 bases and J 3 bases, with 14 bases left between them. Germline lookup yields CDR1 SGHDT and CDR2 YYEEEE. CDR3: CASSFLEGEDYGYTF. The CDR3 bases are TGTGCCAGCAGCTTTTTGGAGGGGGAAGACTATGGCTACACCTTC.

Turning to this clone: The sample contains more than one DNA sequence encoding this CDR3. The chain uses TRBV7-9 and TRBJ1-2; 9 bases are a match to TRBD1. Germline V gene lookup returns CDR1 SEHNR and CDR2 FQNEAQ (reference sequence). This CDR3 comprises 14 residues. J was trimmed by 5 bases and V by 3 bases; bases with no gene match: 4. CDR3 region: CASSLSTGGYGYTF. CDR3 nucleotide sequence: TGTGCCAGCAGCTTGTCGACAGGGGGATATGGCTACACCTTC.

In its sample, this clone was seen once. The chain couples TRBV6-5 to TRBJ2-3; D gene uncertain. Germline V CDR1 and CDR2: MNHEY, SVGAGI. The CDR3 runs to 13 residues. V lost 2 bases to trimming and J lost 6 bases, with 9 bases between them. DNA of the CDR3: TGTGCCAGCAGTTACCGACCAGAGGATACGCAGTATTTT. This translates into CASSYRPEDTQYF.

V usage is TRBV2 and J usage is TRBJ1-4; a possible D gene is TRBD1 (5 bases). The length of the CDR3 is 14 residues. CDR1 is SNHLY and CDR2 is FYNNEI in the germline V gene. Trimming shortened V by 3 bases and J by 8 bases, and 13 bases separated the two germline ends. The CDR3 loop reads CASSESGMWEKLFF. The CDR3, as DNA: TGTGCCAGCAGTGAGTCAGGGATGTGGGAAAAACTGTTTTTT.

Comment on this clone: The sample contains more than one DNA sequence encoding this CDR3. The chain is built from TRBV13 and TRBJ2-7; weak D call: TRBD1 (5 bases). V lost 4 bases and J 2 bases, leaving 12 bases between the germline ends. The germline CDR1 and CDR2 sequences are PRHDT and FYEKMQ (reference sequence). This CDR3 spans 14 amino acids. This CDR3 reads CASSSGQGAYEQYF. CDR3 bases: TGTGCCAGCAGCTCCGGACAAGGGGCCTACGAGCAGTACTTC.

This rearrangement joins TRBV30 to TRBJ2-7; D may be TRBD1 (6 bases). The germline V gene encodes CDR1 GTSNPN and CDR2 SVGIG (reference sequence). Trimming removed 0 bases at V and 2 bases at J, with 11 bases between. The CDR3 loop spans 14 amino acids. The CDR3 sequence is CAWSVETGAYEQYF. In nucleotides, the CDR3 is TGTGCCTGGAGTGTCGAGACAGGAGCCTACGAGCAGTACTTC.

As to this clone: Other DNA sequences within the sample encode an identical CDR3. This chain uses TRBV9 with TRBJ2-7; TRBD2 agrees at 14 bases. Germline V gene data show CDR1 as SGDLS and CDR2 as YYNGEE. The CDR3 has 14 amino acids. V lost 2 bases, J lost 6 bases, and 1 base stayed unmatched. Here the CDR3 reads CASSVGLAGGEQYF. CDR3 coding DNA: TGTGCCAGCAGCGTTGGACTAGCGGGAGGCGAGCAGTACTTC.

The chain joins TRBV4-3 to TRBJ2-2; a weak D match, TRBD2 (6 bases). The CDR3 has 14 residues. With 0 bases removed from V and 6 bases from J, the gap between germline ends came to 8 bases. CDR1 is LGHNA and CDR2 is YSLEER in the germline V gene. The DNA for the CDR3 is TGCGCCAGCAGCCAAGATACGGGAGCCGGGGAGCTGTTTTTT. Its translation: CASSQDTGAGELFF.

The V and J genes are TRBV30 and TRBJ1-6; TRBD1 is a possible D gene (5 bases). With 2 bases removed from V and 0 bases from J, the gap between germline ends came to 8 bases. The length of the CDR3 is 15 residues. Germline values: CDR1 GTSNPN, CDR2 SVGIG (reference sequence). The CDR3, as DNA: TGTGCCTGGAGTCCCGACAGCTCCTATAATTCACCCCTCCACTTT. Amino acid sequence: CAWSPDSSYNSPLHF.

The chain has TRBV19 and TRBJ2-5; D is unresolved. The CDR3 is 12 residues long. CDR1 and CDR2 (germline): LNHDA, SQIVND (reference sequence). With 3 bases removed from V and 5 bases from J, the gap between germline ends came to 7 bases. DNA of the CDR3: TGTGCCAGTAGTATCCCTCACGAGACCCAGTACTTC. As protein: CASSIPHETQYF.

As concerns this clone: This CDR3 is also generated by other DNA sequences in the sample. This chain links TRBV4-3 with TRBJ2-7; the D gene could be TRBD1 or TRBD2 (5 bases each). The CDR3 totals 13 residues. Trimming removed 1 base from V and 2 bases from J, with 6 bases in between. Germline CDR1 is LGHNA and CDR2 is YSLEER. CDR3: CASSQGGAYEQYF. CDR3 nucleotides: TGCGCCAGCAGCCAAGGAGGGGCCTACGAGCAGTACTTC.

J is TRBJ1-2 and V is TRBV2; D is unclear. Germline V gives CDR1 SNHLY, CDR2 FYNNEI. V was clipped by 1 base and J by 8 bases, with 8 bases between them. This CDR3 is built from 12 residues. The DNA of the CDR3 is TGTGCCAGCAGTGAAGATCCGGCGGGCTACACCTTC. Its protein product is CASSEDPAGYTF.

CDR3 coding DNA: TGTGCCAGCAGCGGCCGGGACAGGGCAAAAGACGAGCAGTACTTC. As protein: CASSGRDRAKDEQYF. The rearrangement joins TRBV9 to TRBJ2-7, with 9 bases lining up with TRBD1. Germline lookup yields CDR1 SGDLS and CDR2 YYNGEE. The CDR3 length is 15 residues. V was clipped by 3 bases and J by 5 bases; unmatched bases: 9.

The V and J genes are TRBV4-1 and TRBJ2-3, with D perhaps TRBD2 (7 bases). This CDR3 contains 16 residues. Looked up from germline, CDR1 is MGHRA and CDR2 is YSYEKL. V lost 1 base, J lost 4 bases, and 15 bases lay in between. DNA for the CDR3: TGCGCCAGCAGCCAAGTGGGGGGGCCTGTTGCAGATACGCAGTATTTT. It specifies CASSQVGGPVADTQYF.

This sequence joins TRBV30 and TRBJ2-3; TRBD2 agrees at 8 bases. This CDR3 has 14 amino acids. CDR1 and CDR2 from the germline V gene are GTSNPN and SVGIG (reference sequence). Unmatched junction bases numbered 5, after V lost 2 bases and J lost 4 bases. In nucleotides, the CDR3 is TGTGCCTGGAGTTGGTTAGCGGGGCCAGATACGCAGTATTTT. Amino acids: CAWSWLAGPDTQYF. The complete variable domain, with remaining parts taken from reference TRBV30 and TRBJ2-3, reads SQTIHQWPATLVQPVGSPLSLECTVEGTSNPNLYWYRQAAGRGLQLLFYSVGIGQISSEVPQNLSASRPQDRQFILSSKKLLLSDSGFYLCAWSWLAGPDTQYFGPGTRLTVL.

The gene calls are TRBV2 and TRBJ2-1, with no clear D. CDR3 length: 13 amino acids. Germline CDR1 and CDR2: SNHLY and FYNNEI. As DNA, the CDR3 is TGTGCGGCCAGGCCGGGCTCCTACAATGAGCAGTTCTTC. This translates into CAARPGSYNEQFF.

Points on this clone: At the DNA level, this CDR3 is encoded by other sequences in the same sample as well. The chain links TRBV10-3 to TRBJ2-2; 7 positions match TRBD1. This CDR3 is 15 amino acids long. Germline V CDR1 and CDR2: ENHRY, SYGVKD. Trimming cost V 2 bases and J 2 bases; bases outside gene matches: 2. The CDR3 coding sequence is TGTGCCATCAGTGAGGACAGGGCAAACACCGGGGAGCTGTTTTTT. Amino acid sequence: CAISEDRANTGELFF.

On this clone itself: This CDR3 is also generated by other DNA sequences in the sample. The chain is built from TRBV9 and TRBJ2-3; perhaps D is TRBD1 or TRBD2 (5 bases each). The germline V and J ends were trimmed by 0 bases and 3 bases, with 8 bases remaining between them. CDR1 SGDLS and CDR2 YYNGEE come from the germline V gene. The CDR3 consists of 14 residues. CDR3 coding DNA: TGTGCCAGCAGCGTAGTAGAGGGGACAGATACGCAGTATTTT. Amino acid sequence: CASSVVEGTDTQYF.

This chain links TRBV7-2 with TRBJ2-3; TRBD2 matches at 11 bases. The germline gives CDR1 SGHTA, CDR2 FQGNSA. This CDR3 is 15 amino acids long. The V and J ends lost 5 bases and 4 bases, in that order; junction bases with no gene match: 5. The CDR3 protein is CASSLTSGEADTQYF. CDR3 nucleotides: TGTGCCAGCAGCCTGACTAGCGGGGAGGCAGATACGCAGTATTTT.

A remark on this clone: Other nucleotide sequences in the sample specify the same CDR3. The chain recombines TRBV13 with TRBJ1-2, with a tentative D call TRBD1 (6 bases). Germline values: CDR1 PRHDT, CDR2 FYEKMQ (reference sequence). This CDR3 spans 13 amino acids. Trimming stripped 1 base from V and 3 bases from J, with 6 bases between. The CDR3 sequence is CASSLDRDYGYTF. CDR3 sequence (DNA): TGTGCCAGCAGCTTAGACAGGGACTATGGCTACACCTTC.

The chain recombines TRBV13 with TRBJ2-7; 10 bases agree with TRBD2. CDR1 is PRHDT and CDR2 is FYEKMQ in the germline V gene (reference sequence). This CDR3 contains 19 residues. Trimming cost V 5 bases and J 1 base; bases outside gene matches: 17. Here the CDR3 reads CASSPRLGSGGRESYEQYF. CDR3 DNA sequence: TGTGCCAGCAGCCCCCGTCTAGGTAGCGGGGGGAGGGAGTCCTACGAGCAGTACTTC.

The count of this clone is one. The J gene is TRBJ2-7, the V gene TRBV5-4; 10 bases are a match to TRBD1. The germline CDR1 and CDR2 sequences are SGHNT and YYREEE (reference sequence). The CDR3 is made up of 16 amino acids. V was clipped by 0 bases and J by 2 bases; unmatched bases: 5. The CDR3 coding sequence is TGTGCCAGCAGCTTGGCCGGGACAGGGGCACCCTACGAGCAGTACTTC. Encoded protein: CASSLAGTGAPYEQYF.

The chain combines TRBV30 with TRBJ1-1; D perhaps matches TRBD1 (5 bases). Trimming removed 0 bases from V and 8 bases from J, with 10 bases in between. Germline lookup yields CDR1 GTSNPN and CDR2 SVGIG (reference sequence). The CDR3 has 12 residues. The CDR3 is CAWSVGVAEAFF. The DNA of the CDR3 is TGTGCCTGGAGTGTAGGGGTTGCAGAAGCTTTCTTT.